The 5 T cell receptor beta chains listed next were all sequenced from one sample in a study of T cells after yellow fever vaccination. From the 5' RACE reads, TCRdb called clonotypes with MiXCR, one entry per CDR3 protein. The data show around 530,000 distinct CDR3 sequences, around a sixth seen once. The source material was PBMCs, sampled 5 days after the first yellow fever vaccination. The receptors stem from a man younger than 30 who received the YFV17D yellow fever vaccine.

This clonotype was observed a handful of times. The chain couples TRBV5-1 to TRBJ2-7, with TRBD1 matching over 7 bases. CDR1 and CDR2 from the germline V gene are SGHRS and YFSETQ. The CDR3 loop spans 17 amino acids. Trimming cost V 2 bases and J 0 bases; bases outside gene matches: 11. The CDR3 is CASSFSSETGSSYEQYF. CDR3 bases: TGCGCCAGCAGCTTTTCTTCCGAGACAGGGAGCTCCTACGAGCAGTACTTC.

This clonotype was observed many times. The rearrangement uses TRBV7-2 and TRBJ2-7, with 7 nucleotides matching TRBD1. The V gene end was trimmed by 5 bases and the J gene end by 1 base; junction bases not matched to a gene: 2. The CDR3 covers 13 residues. CDR1 is SGHTA, CDR2 FQGNSA, per germline. CDR3 region: CASSRDSSYEQYV. CDR3 sequence (DNA): TGTGCCAGCAGCCGGGACAGTTCCTACGAGCAGTACGTC.

The rearrangement links TRBV27 to TRBJ1-6, with 7 bases identical to TRBD1. There are 17 residues in the CDR3. From germline, CDR1 is MNHEY and CDR2 SMNVEV (reference sequence). V shed 4 bases, J shed 7 bases, and the junction held 13 bases outside the gene matches. CDR3 nucleotides: TGTGCCAGCAGTTCCCTAGGTGCGACAGGGACGAATTCACCCCTCCACTTT. Encoded protein: CASSSLGATGTNSPLHF.

The chain uses TRBV5-1 and TRBJ1-2, with 7 bases lining up with TRBD1. Germline trimming cut 4 bases from V and 6 bases from J; bases unmatched to any gene: 12. The CDR3 totals 15 residues. Germline V gives CDR1 SGHRS, CDR2 YFSETQ. The CDR3 DNA reads TGCGCCAGCAGCCGGACAGGCAAAGACGCAGATGGCTACACCTTC. This encodes CASSRTGKDADGYTF.

This clonotype showed up many times. The rearrangement joins TRBV5-1 to TRBJ1-2; D unclear. The V gene's germline CDR1 is SGHRS and CDR2 YFSETQ. This CDR3 has 14 residues. V lost 3 bases and J lost 8, with 17 bases in between. The CDR3: CASSSQFGDRGYTF. The CDR3 DNA follows: TGCGCCAGCAGCTCCCAGTTCGGGGATCGCGGCTACACCTTC.